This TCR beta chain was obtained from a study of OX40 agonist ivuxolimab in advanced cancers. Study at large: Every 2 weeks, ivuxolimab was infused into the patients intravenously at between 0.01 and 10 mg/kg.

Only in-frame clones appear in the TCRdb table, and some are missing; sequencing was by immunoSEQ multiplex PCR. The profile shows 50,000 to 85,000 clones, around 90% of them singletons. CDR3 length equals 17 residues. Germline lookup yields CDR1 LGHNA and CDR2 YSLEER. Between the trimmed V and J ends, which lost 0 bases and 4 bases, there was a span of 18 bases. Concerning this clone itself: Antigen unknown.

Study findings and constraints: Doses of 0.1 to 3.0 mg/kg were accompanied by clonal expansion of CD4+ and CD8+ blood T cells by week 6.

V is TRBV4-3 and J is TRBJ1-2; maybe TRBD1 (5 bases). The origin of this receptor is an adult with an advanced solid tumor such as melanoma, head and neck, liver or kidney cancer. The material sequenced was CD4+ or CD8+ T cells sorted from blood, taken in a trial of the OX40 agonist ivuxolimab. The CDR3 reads CASSQEGSLGVGYGYTF. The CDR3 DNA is TGCGCCAGCAGCCAAGAAGGCAGTCTGGGGGTTGGCTATGGCTACACCTTC.